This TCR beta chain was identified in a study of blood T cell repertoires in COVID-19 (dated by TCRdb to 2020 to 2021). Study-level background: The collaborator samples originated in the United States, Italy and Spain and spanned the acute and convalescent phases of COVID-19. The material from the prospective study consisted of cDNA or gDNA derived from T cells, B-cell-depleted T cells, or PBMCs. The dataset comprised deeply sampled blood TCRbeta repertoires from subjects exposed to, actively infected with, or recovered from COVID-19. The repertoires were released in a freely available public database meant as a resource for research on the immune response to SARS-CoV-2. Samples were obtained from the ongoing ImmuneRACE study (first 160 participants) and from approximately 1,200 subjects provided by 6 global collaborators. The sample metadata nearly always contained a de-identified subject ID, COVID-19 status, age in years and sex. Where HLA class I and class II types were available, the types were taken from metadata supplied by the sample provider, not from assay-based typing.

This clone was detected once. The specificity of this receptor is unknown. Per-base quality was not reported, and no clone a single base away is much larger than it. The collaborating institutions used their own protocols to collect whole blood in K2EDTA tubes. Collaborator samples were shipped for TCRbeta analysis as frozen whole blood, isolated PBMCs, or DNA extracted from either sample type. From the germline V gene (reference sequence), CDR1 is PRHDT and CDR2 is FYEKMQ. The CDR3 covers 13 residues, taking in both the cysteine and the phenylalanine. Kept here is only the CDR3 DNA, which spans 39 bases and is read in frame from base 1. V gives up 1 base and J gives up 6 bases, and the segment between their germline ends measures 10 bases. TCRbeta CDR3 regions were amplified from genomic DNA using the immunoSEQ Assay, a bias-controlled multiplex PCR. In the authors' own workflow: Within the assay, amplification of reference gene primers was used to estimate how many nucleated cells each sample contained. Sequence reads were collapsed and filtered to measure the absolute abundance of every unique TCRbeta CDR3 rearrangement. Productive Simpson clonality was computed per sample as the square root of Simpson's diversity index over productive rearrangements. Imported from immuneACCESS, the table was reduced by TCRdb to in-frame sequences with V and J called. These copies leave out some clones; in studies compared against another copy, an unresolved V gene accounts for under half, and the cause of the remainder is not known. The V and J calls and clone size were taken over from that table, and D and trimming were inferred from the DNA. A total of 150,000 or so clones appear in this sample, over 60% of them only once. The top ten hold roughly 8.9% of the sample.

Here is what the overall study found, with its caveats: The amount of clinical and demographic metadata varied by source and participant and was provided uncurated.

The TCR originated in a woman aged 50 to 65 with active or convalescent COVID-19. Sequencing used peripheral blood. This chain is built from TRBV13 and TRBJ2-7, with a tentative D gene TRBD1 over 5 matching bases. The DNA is TGTGCCAGCAGCTTAGCCAGGGCTGGCGAGCAGTACTTC. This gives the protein CASSLARAGEQYF.